These 28 T cell receptor beta chains came from one sample sequenced in a study of blood T cell repertoires in COVID-19. Using immunoSEQ multiplex PCR, the repertoire was profiled, and TCRdb retains in-frame clones only, with some absent. The table records around 250,000 clones, about 90% of them present only once. Source material: PBMCs or T cells enriched from blood (not recorded which). The receptors come from a woman aged 25 to 39 with acute COVID-19.

V and J are TRBV4-1 and TRBJ1-6; D may be TRBD1 (6 bases). The CDR3 runs 15 residues. V was trimmed by 0 bases and J by 5 bases, leaving 8 bases between them. CDR1 is MGHRA, CDR2 YSYEKL, per germline. The CDR3 DNA reads TGCGCCAGCAGCCAAGAGGGGGCCGATAATTCACCCCTCCACTTT. It specifies CASSQEGADNSPLHF.

V gene TRBV7-3 combines with J gene TRBJ2-3; 12 positions agree with TRBD2. The V gene's germline CDR1 is SGHTA and CDR2 FQGTGA. There are 16 residues in the CDR3. V lost 4 bases and J lost 5; bases outside the gene matches: 7. CDR3 amino acids: CASSSRTSGTGDTQYF. In DNA, the CDR3 is TGTGCCAGCAGCTCTAGGACTAGCGGGACGGGAGATACGCAGTATTTT.

The rearrangement links TRBV18 to TRBJ2-7, with D possibly being TRBD1 (5 bases). This CDR3 is built from 14 residues. Trimming took off 3 bases at V and 5 bases at J, with 14 bases between the two ends. The germline gives CDR1 KGHSH, CDR2 LQKENI. CDR3 nucleotide sequence: TGTGCCAGCTCACCGACAGTTATAGGGGACGAGCAGTACTTC. Translation: CASSPTVIGDEQYF.

This chain joins TRBV2 and TRBJ2-7, with 9 bases matching TRBD1. The trim removed 6 bases at V and 5 bases at J, leaving 14 bases unmatched. In germline, CDR1 is SNHLY, CDR2 FYNNEI. The CDR3 spans 16 residues. The CDR3 nucleotides are TGTGCCAGCAGAGCTAACAGGGGGCTGATTTGGAACGAGCAGTACTTC. Translation gives CASRANRGLIWNEQYF.

The chain joins TRBV25-1 to TRBJ1-1; D unresolved. The ends were cut back, 2 bases at V and 4 bases at J, with 5 bases in the middle. There are 12 residues in the CDR3. From germline, CDR1 is MGHDK and CDR2 SYGVNS. The CDR3: CASSEASTEAFF. The CDR3 DNA reads as TGTGCCAGCAGTGAAGCCAGCACTGAAGCTTTCTTT.

A single count supports this clone. Other DNA sequences in this sample translate to the same CDR3. The V gene is TRBV27, the J gene TRBJ1-1, with D possibly being TRBD1 (5 bases). The CDR3 runs to 12 residues. Trimming left V 5 bases short and J 5 bases short, with 9 bases between. The V gene's germline CDR1 is MNHEY and CDR2 SMNVEV (reference sequence). CDR3 region: CASSQGGTEAFF. CDR3 DNA: TGTGCCAGCAGTCAGGGAGGGACTGAAGCTTTCTTT.

This clone was counted once. V and J are TRBV29-1 and TRBJ2-2; 7 bases are a match to TRBD1. The CDR3 spans 14 residues. V dropped 5 bases and J dropped 1; count of bases not matched to a gene: 4. The V gene's germline CDR1 is SQVTM and CDR2 ANQGSEA. CDR3 amino acids: CSVLGQMNTGELFF. DNA for the CDR3: TGCAGCGTTCTGGGACAGATGAACACCGGGGAGCTGTTTTTT.

The chain recombines TRBV18 with TRBJ1-5; the D gene is possibly TRBD1 (6 bases). The CDR3 length is 14 residues. The V gene's germline CDR1 is KGHSH and CDR2 LQKENI. Between the trimmed V and J ends, which lost 4 bases and 4 bases, there was a span of 11 bases. The CDR3 loop is CASSLQDRNQPQHF. CDR3 in DNA: TGTGCCAGCTCACTCCAGGACAGAAATCAGCCCCAGCATTTT.

The CDR3 DNA sequence: TGTGCCAGCAGACCACAGGGACCTAATGAAAAACTGTTTTTT. Translated, it gives CASRPQGPNEKLFF. V and J are TRBV27 and TRBJ1-4, with D maybe TRBD1 (6 bases). Germline values: CDR1 MNHEY, CDR2 SMNVEV (reference sequence). The length of the CDR3 is 14 residues. V was pared by 6 bases and J by 3 bases, with 11 bases between.

V and J are TRBV4-1 and TRBJ1-5, with 7 bases lining up with TRBD1. V trimming: 0 bases; J trimming: 0 bases; junction bases outside the gene matches: 11. From germline, CDR1 is MGHRA and CDR2 YSYEKL. This CDR3 spans 19 amino acids. DNA of the CDR3: TGCGCCAGCAGCCAAGATCTAAAAGGGGACAGAAATAGCAATCAGCCCCAGCATTTT. Encoded protein: CASSQDLKGDRNSNQPQHF.

The V call is TRBV3-1 (or the pseudogene TRBV3-2), the J call TRBJ2-5; D perhaps matches TRBD2 (6 bases). This CDR3 has 14 amino acids. Per germline, CDR1 LGHDT and CDR2 YNNKEL (reference sequence). V was cut by 7 bases and J by 5 bases, with 17 bases left in between. The CDR3 protein is CASTLTRGGETQYF. CDR3 DNA sequence: TGTGCCAGCACCCTGACTAGAGGAGGGGAGACCCAGTACTTC.

This rearrangement joins TRBV30 to TRBJ2-3; perhaps TRBD2 as D (5 bases). V was pared by 5 bases and J by 7 bases, with 13 bases between. The germline V gene encodes CDR1 GTSNPN and CDR2 SVGIG (reference sequence). This CDR3 comprises 12 residues. The CDR3 protein is CAWRTGKYTQYF. The CDR3 DNA reads TGTGCCTGGCGGACGGGAAAATATACGCAGTATTTT.

The rearrangement links TRBV4-1 to TRBJ2-2, with 8 nucleotides matching TRBD1. After removal of 5 bases from V and 1 base from J, the junction contained 6 bases not matched to a gene. CDR3 length equals 16 residues. CDR1 and CDR2 from the germline V gene are MGHRA and YSYEKL. CDR3 coding DNA: TGCGCCAGCAGCAAACCGGGACAGGAGAACACCGGGGAGCTGTTTTTT. This sequence encodes CASSKPGQENTGELFF.

This rearrangement joins TRBV10-3 to TRBJ2-7, with 7 bases lining up with TRBD1. The CDR3 covers 12 residues. Germline CDR1 ENHRY, CDR2 SYGVKD. The trim removed 6 bases at V and 6 bases at J, leaving 5 bases unmatched. The CDR3 protein is CAIRSGQAEQYF. In DNA, the CDR3 is TGTGCCATCAGATCCGGACAGGCCGAGCAGTACTTC.

V and J are TRBV19 and TRBJ1-5, with a possible D match to TRBD1 (5 bases). This CDR3 comprises 19 residues. Trimming took 3 bases from V and 3 from J, leaving 24 bases between them. From germline, CDR1 is LNHDA and CDR2 SQIVND (reference sequence). CDR3 in DNA: TGTGCCAGTAGTATTTCCCCAGGGTCCAAGCGACATAACAATCAGCCCCAGCATTTT. This codes for CASSISPGSKRHNNQPQHF.

The J gene is TRBJ2-7, the V gene TRBV5-1; D perhaps matches TRBD2 (6 bases). Deletions cut 4 bases from V and 6 bases from J, with 11 bases between. In germline, CDR1 is SGHRS, CDR2 YFSETQ. The CDR3 is 12 residues long. The DNA for the CDR3 is TGCGCCAGCAGCCCCACAGCGGGCGAGCAGTACTTC. Its translation is CASSPTAGEQYF.

This clone has a single count. The chain employs TRBV10-3 and TRBJ1-5, with D perhaps TRBD1 (5 bases). This CDR3 region has 15 residues. V was trimmed by 2 bases and J by 2 bases, leaving 10 bases between them. Germline-derived CDR1 and CDR2 are ENHRY and SYGVKD. The CDR3: CAISEQGIGNQPQHF. The CDR3 nucleotides are TGTGCCATCAGTGAGCAGGGTATTGGCAATCAGCCCCAGCATTTT.

V usage is TRBV11-2 and J usage is TRBJ2-3; 7 nucleotides match TRBD2. The CDR3 sequence is 14 residues long. The J segment lost 1 base and the V segment lost 3 bases, leaving 1 base of the junction unmatched. Germline V gene sequence: CDR1 SGHAT, CDR2 FQNNGV. This chain's CDR3 is CASSFAGGTDTQYF. CDR3 nucleotides: TGTGCCAGCAGCTTTGCGGGAGGCACAGATACGCAGTATTTT.

The rearrangement uses TRBV29-1 and TRBJ1-1; TRBD1 matches 7 bases. The germline CDR1 and CDR2 sequences are SQVTM and ANQGSEA. CDR3 size: 13 residues. After removal of 5 bases from V and 2 bases from J, the junction contained 5 bases not matched to a gene. The chain's CDR3 is CSVTGAINTEAFF. CDR3 coding DNA: TGCAGCGTTACAGGGGCGATAAACACTGAAGCTTTCTTT. Complete variable domain (other parts from reference TRBV29-1 and TRBJ1-1): SAVISQKPSRDICQRGTSLTIQCQVDSQVTMMFWYRQQPGQSLTLIATANQGSEATYESGFVIDKFPISRPNLTFSTLTVSNMSPEDSSIYLCSVTGAINTEAFFGQGTRLTVV.

The chain joins TRBV6-1 to TRBJ2-7; TRBD2 matches 9 bases. V was clipped by 2 bases and J by 3 bases; unmatched bases: 5. This CDR3 is built from 15 residues. Germline CDR1 reads MNHNS; CDR2 reads SASEGT. CDR3 residues: CASSERLAGSYEQYF. In DNA form, the CDR3 reads TGTGCCAGCAGTGAAAGGCTAGCGGGAAGCTACGAGCAGTACTTC.

The CDR3 region has the DNA TGTGCCAGCAGTCACGCCGGGACCCAGTACTTC. Translated, it gives CASSHAGTQYF. This chain joins TRBV25-1 and TRBJ2-5; no clear D. This CDR3 has 11 residues. Germline CDR1 reads MGHDK; CDR2 reads SYGVNS. V lost 5 bases and J 7 bases, leaving 8 bases between the germline ends.

The chain carries TRBV28 and TRBJ2-3; the match to TRBD1 covers 10 bases. The V gene end was trimmed by 6 bases and the J gene end by 4 bases; junction bases not matched to a gene: 7. Germline V gene sequence: CDR1 MDHEN, CDR2 SYDVKM. The CDR3 has 15 amino acids. CDR3 coding DNA: TGTGCCAGCAGGGCCGGGACAGGGGTTTCAGATACGCAGTATTTT. Protein product: CASRAGTGVSDTQYF.

The chain is built from TRBV6-6 and TRBJ1-5; TRBD1 might be the D (6 bases). Trimming took off 5 bases at V and 3 bases at J, with 20 bases between the two ends. Germline V gene data show CDR1 as MNHNY and CDR2 as SVGAGI (reference sequence). The CDR3 consists of 17 residues. The CDR3 sequence: CASSPRWGRDNNQPQHF. The CDR3 nucleotides are TGTGCCAGCAGTCCACGTTGGGGGCGCGACAACAATCAGCCCCAGCATTTT.

V usage is TRBV12-3 or TRBV12-4 and J usage is TRBJ1-6, with 7 bases lining up with TRBD1. CDR3 length: 13 amino acids. V gave up 4 bases and J gave up 9 bases; unmatched junction bases: 3. The CDR3 sequence is CASSSTGFSPLHF. CDR3 coding DNA: TGTGCCAGCAGTTCGACAGGGTTTTCACCCCTCCACTTT.

This chain uses TRBV5-4 with TRBJ2-3; TRBD2 matches at 9 bases. The length of the CDR3 is 16 residues. Germline V gene data show CDR1 as SGHNT and CDR2 as YYREEE (reference sequence). J was trimmed by 6 bases and V by 4 bases; bases with no gene match: 12. The CDR3 nucleotides are TGTGCCAGCAGCACCCTAGCGGGATCGAGAGTGGATACGCAGTATTTT. Its translation is CASSTLAGSRVDTQYF.

The chain couples TRBV13 to TRBJ2-1; 9 bases line up with TRBD1. V was clipped by 5 bases and J by 10 bases; unmatched bases: 15. CDR1 and CDR2 from the germline V gene are PRHDT and FYEKMQ (reference sequence). There are 16 residues in the CDR3. The CDR3 is CASSPSGTGRAKEQFF. As DNA, the CDR3 is TGTGCCAGCAGCCCGAGTGGGACAGGGCGAGCGAAAGAGCAGTTCTTC.

The chain carries TRBV4-1 and TRBJ2-4, with 10 bases identical to TRBD1. Germline CDR1 MGHRA, CDR2 YSYEKL. The length of the CDR3 is 15 residues. The J segment lost 7 bases and the V segment lost 1 base, leaving 4 bases of the junction unmatched. The CDR3 sequence: CASSQAGGQGNIQYF. The CDR3 DNA follows: TGCGCCAGCAGCCAAGCGGGGGGACAGGGGAACATTCAGTACTTC.

The rearrangement joins TRBV30 to TRBJ1-6; 10 bases are shared with TRBD1. Germline CDR1 GTSNPN, CDR2 SVGIG (reference sequence). J gave up 5 bases and V 3 bases, and 7 bases lay outside the gene matches. CDR3 size: 16 residues. The DNA for the CDR3 is TGTGCCTGGAGGGAGACAGGGGGCGCGCATAATTCACCCCTCCACTTT. Residues: CAWRETGGAHNSPLHF.